The clone carrying this TCR beta chain showed up many times. Its target is unknown. Germline V CDR1 and CDR2: MRHNA, SNTAGT. V lost 0 bases and J 3 bases, leaving 5 bases between the germline ends. The CDR3 loop spans 14 amino acids. Template switching added a universal primer binding site, and final cDNA carried unique molecular identifiers. Using its own MiXCR run on the 5' RACE reads, TCRdb lists one record per CDR3 protein. The data contain hundreds of thousands of distinct CDR3 sequences, around 9.7% of them singletons. This record comes from a study of identical twins. Study-level points and caveats: Insertions were reduced in abundant cord blood beta clonotypes but not in memory repertoires.

These data were likewise used in another study, on yellow fever vaccine responses in identical twins. That work adds: On the reported evidence, twins' vaccine T cell responses seemed partly convergent and partly personalized.

Material for sequencing was CD8+ T cells sorted from blood. The chain joins TRBV6-4 to TRBJ2-2, with D possibly being TRBD2 (5 bases). The sequence was obtained from a woman under 30 in good health. CDR3: CASSDSLDTGELFF. The CDR3 region has the DNA TGTGCCAGCAGTGACTCACTAGACACCGGGGAGCTGTTTTTT.